Included here is one T cell receptor beta chain sequence, with context. CDR1 is SNHLY, CDR2 FYNNEI, per germline. Trimming cost V 6 bases and J 3 bases, with 8 bases left between them. This CDR3 is 12 amino acids long. The sample is drawn from a study of cytomegalovirus exposure and HLA in healthy donors. The donors belonged to the roughly 110-subject validation cohort, separate from the roughly 650-subject first cohort. TCRdb's copy holds only in-frame clones and misses some; the assay was immunoSEQ multiplex PCR. This table holds about 220,000 clones, just over 85% found once. Sequenced sample: PBMCs. The chain is built from TRBV2 and TRBJ2-5; TRBD1 is a possible D gene (6 bases). This receptor was taken from a woman younger than 30 in good health and CMV-seronegative. This CDR3 reads CASSRGEETQYF. The CDR3 bases are TGTGCCAGCAGCAGGGGCGAAGAGACCCAGTACTTC.